Below are 24 T cell receptor beta chains sequenced from a single sample in a study of blood T cells in healthy people across ages. A second PCR of 7 to 11 cycles used a sample-barcoded 5' primer and a J-beta primer mix. MiXCR, applied by TCRdb to the 5' RACE reads, yields one record per CDR3 protein. The data contain about 1,000,000 distinct CDR3 sequences, 35% to 55% of them singletons. The sample consisted of blood. All receptors come from a woman aged 55-69 years in good health.

The chain employs TRBV25-1 and TRBJ2-7; D unresolved. Trimming shortened V by 2 bases and J by 0 bases, and 8 bases separated the two germline ends. CDR3 size: 14 residues. CDR1 MGHDK and CDR2 SYGVNS come from the germline V gene. The CDR3 DNA reads as TGTGCCAGCAGTGAAACACAGAGCTCCTACGAGCAGTACTTC. This encodes CASSETQSSYEQYF.

The J gene is TRBJ2-1, the V gene TRBV5-1, with 11 nucleotides matching TRBD2. The germline gives CDR1 SGHRS, CDR2 YFSETQ. V shed 3 bases, J shed 2 bases, and the junction held 4 bases outside the gene matches. CDR3 size: 16 residues. CDR3 in amino acids: CASSSQTSGTYNEQFF. Written as DNA, the CDR3 is TGCGCCAGCAGCTCCCAGACTAGCGGGACCTACAATGAGCAGTTCTTC. The full variable domain, with the rest looked up from reference TRBV5-1 and TRBJ2-1, is KAGVTQTPRYLIKTRGQQVTLSCSPISGHRSVSWYQQTPGQGLQFLFEYFSETQRNKGNFPGRFSGRQFSNSRSEMNVSTLELGDSALYLCASSSQTSGTYNEQFFGPGTRLTVL.

The CDR3 nucleotides read TGTGCCAGCAGTAAAACGACAGGAGAGCAGTACTTC. Translated, it gives CASSKTTGEQYF. This rearrangement joins TRBV28 to TRBJ2-7, with D possibly being TRBD1 (6 bases). The germline V gene has CDR1 MDHEN and CDR2 SYDVKM. CDR3 length: 12 residues. V was shortened by 5 bases and J by 7 bases, with 12 bases between the two germline ends.

This clonotype came up a few times. The chain is built from TRBV5-1 and TRBJ2-2; D possibly corresponds to TRBD1 (6 bases). Germline V lookup: CDR1 SGHRS, CDR2 YFSETQ. Trimming shortened V by 4 bases and J by 6 bases, and 10 bases separated the two germline ends. The CDR3 consists of 13 residues. The DNA of the CDR3 is TGCGCCAGCAGCGAAAACAGGGCCGGGGAGCTGTTTTTT. It specifies CASSENRAGELFF.

V gene TRBV2 combines with J gene TRBJ2-4; TRBD1 matches 9 bases. Trimming removed 6 bases from V and 4 bases from J; junction bases left unmatched: 7. The length of the CDR3 is 15 residues. The germline V gene encodes CDR1 SNHLY and CDR2 FYNNEI. DNA for the CDR3: TGTGCCAGCAGAACCGACAGGGGGGAGAAAAACATTCAGTACTTC. It yields the protein CASRTDRGEKNIQYF.

This clonotype was seen once. The chain couples TRBV5-6 to TRBJ2-3, with D possibly TRBD2 on 6 matching bases. The ends were cut back, 6 bases at V and 5 bases at J, with 13 bases in the middle. CDR3 length: 13 residues. CDR1 is SGHDT and CDR2 is YYEEEE in the germline V gene. The CDR3 nucleotides read TGTGCCAGCATCTTCGGGGGAGGAGATACGCAGTATTTT. This gives the protein CASIFGGGDTQYF.

The rearrangement joins TRBV12-3 or TRBV12-4 to TRBJ1-4, with D perhaps matching TRBD1 (6 bases). V was pared by 7 bases and J by 8 bases, with 14 bases between. This CDR3 region has 13 residues. CDR3 in amino acids: CASTNRGGEKLFF. The DNA of the CDR3 is TGTGCCAGCACTAATAGAGGGGGGGAAAAACTGTTTTTT.

This clonotype has at least ten counts. At one end, the junction sequence differs from germline, possibly due to a read error. The V gene is TRBV7-2, the J gene TRBJ2-3; the D is unclear. Looked up from germline, CDR1 is SGHTA and CDR2 is FQGNSA. The CDR3 is 13 amino acids. For the CDR3, the DNA is TGTGCTAGCAGCCCCGGAACCTCAGATACGCAGTATTTT. Amino acid sequence: CASSPGTSDTQYF. Filled out from reference TRBV7-2 and TRBJ2-3, the complete variable domain reads GAGVSQSPSNKVTEKGKDVELRCDPISGHTALYWYRQSLGQGLEFLIYFQGNSAPDKSGLPSDRFSAERTGGSVSTLTIQRTQQEDSAVYLCASSPGTSDTQYFGPGTRLTVL.

This clonotype has just a few counts. This chain joins TRBV7-3 and TRBJ1-1; D is possibly TRBD1 (5 bases). V was clipped by 0 bases and J by 7 bases, with 9 bases between them. The germline V gene encodes CDR1 SGHTA and CDR2 FQGTGA. The CDR3 has 13 amino acids. CDR3 sequence reads: CASSLTPDSEAFF. The CDR3, as DNA: TGTGCCAGCAGCTTAACTCCAGACAGTGAAGCTTTCTTT. The whole variable domain, filled in from reference TRBV7-3 and TRBJ1-1, reads GAGVSQTPSNKVTEKGKYVELRCDPISGHTALYWYRQSLGQGPEFLIYFQGTGAADDSGLPNDRFFAVRPEGSVSTLKIQRTERGDSAVYLCASSLTPDSEAFFGQGTRLTVV.

The chain uses TRBV29-1 and TRBJ2-1; tentative D call: TRBD1 (6 bases). Germline values: CDR1 SQVTM, CDR2 ANQGSEA. This CDR3 has 15 amino acids. Deletions cut 3 bases from V and 2 bases from J, with 14 bases between. The CDR3 DNA follows: TGCAGCGTTGAGAGGGGATCAGGGGCCTACAATGAGCAGTTCTTC. Translated: CSVERGSGAYNEQFF.

CDR3 bases: TGTGCCAGCAGTTGGGGGGCGGGGGTTGGCACAGATACGCAGTATTTT. It codes for CASSWGAGVGTDTQYF. The chain carries TRBV27 and TRBJ2-3; D possibly corresponds to TRBD2 (7 bases). Germline V gene sequence: CDR1 MNHEY, CDR2 SMNVEV (reference sequence). V was shortened by 4 bases and J by 1 base, with 15 bases between the two germline ends. There are 16 residues in the CDR3.

The rearrangement joins TRBV21-1 to TRBJ2-1; the DNA was not compared with TRBD2, the D call given in the table. TRBV21-1 represents a pseudogene. CDR3 length: 20 residues. This CDR3 reads CGSSKGGISCVPNTNNEQFF. For the CDR3, the DNA is TGTGGCAGCAGCAAAGGCGGGATCTCTTGTGTTCCCAATACAAACAATGAGCAGTTCTTC.

The rearrangement links TRBV28 to TRBJ1-5; weak D call: TRBD1 (5 bases). V lost 7 bases, J lost 3 bases, and 16 bases lay in between. Germline CDR1 MDHEN, CDR2 SYDVKM. This CDR3 is built from 15 residues. Here the CDR3 DNA reads TGTGCCAGCAATCCGGGGACGGGTCCCAATCAGCCCCAGCATTTT. The encoded protein is CASNPGTGPNQPQHF. Looking up the rest from reference TRBV28 and TRBJ1-5 gives the full variable domain: DVKVTQSSRYLVKRTGEKVFLECVQDMDHENMFWYRQDPGLGLRLIYFSYDVKMKEKGDIPEGYSVSREKKERFSLILESASTNQTSMYLCASNPGTGPNQPQHFGDGTRLSIL.

The chain is built from TRBV6-5 and TRBJ2-5; D is undetermined. There are 11 residues in the CDR3. CDR1 and CDR2 from the germline V gene are MNHEY and SVGAGI. V shed 6 bases and J shed 5 bases, with 7 bases lying between them. CDR3 amino acids: CASRVWETQYF. In DNA, the CDR3 is TGTGCCAGCAGGGTTTGGGAGACCCAGTACTTC.

The chain combines TRBV4-3 with TRBJ2-5; D gene ambiguous. Trimming stripped 0 bases from V and 0 bases from J, with 8 bases between. The CDR3 length is 15 residues. The V gene's germline CDR1 is LGHNA and CDR2 YSLEER. CDR3: CASSQDVPDQETQYF. CDR3 nucleotide sequence: TGCGCCAGCAGCCAAGATGTCCCGGACCAAGAGACCCAGTACTTC.

Regarding this clonotype: It may be a read error: a sequence one base away is much more abundant. CDR3 DNA sequence: TGCAGCGTTGGGTATAGGACAGGGGTAACTGAAGCTTTCTTT. Residues: CSVGYRTGVTEAFF. The V call is TRBV29-1, the J call TRBJ1-1, with 9 nucleotides matching TRBD1. V shed 4 bases and J 5 bases; nucleotides not matched to a gene: 8. The CDR3 extends over 14 amino acids. Germline V lookup: CDR1 SQVTM, CDR2 ANQGSEA.

This clonotype was observed at least ten times. This could be a read error, since a much larger clone is one nucleotide away. CDR3 DNA: TGCAGCGTTGAAACGACTAGCGGGAGGGGTGTCCGGTACTTC. Amino acids: CSVETTSGRGVRYF. The genes are TRBV29-1 and TRBJ2-5; 14 bases align to TRBD2. Germline CDR1 reads SQVTM; CDR2 reads ANQGSEA. The V and J ends lost 2 bases and 13 bases, in that order; junction bases with no gene match: 9. The CDR3 extends over 14 amino acids.

The V and J genes are TRBV20-1 and TRBJ2-5; the match to TRBD1 covers 12 bases. CDR1 and CDR2 from the germline V gene are DFQATT and SNEGSKA (reference sequence). The CDR3 consists of 18 residues. The V gene end was trimmed by 5 bases and the J gene end by 5 bases; junction bases not matched to a gene: 18. CDR3 loop: CSAYTVPGQGARGETQYF. The CDR3, as DNA: TGCAGTGCTTACACAGTACCGGGACAGGGGGCGAGGGGTGAGACCCAGTACTTC.

The chain is built from TRBV4-3 and TRBJ2-6; D unresolved. The CDR3 is made up of 14 amino acids. The V end lost 0 bases, the J end lost 6 bases, and 6 bases lay between the germline ends. Germline V CDR1 and CDR2: LGHNA, YSLEER. DNA of the CDR3: TGCGCCAGCAGCCAAGATCGAGTGGCCAACGTCCTGACTTTC. Amino acid sequence: CASSQDRVANVLTF.

The J gene is TRBJ2-2, the V gene TRBV7-8; 7 positions agree with TRBD2. The V and J ends lost 5 bases and 5 bases, in that order; junction bases with no gene match: 5. The CDR3 has 14 amino acids. Germline values: CDR1 SGHVS, CDR2 FQNEAQ. The CDR3 here is CASSQGLVTGELFF. The CDR3 DNA reads as TGTGCCAGCAGCCAAGGACTAGTTACCGGGGAGCTGTTTTTT. The entire variable domain, with the rest obtained from reference TRBV7-8 and TRBJ2-2, is as follows: GAGVSQSPRYKVAKRGQDVALRCDPISGHVSLFWYQQALGQGPEFLTYFQNEAQLDKSGLPSDRFFAERPEGSVSTLKIQRTQQEDSAVYLCASSQGLVTGELFFGEGSRLTVL.

The rearrangement uses TRBV6-5 and TRBJ1-1, with D perhaps TRBD1 (5 bases). The CDR3 runs 14 residues. Germline V gives CDR1 MNHEY, CDR2 SVGAGI. The germline V and J ends were trimmed by 7 bases and 0 bases, with 12 bases remaining between them. The CDR3 spells CASKRGVLNTEAFF. The CDR3 DNA sequence: TGTGCCAGCAAAAGAGGGGTATTGAACACTGAAGCTTTCTTT.

In this sample, this clonotype turned up a few times. V and J are TRBV28 and TRBJ1-2; TRBD1 matches at 10 bases. Germline V gives CDR1 MDHEN, CDR2 SYDVKM. After removal of 6 bases from V and 6 bases from J, the junction contained 7 bases not matched to a gene. The CDR3 runs 14 residues. In DNA form, the CDR3 reads TGTGCCAGCAGGGCGGGACAGGGGTTCAATGGCTACACCTTC. This gives the protein CASRAGQGFNGYTF.

The chain couples TRBV28 to TRBJ2-7, with 8 bases identical to TRBD2. CDR1 MDHEN and CDR2 SYDVKM come from the germline V gene. The CDR3 covers 16 residues. Losses at the gene ends were 5 bases for V and 3 bases for J; bases not matched to a gene: 12. Here the CDR3 DNA reads TGTGCCAGCAGTCTTTCAACTAGCGGAGGGGGCTACGAGCAGTACTTC. Translated, it gives CASSLSTSGGGYEQYF.

The sample holds one count of this clonotype. This rearrangement joins TRBV5-6 to TRBJ1-2; TRBD1 matches 8 bases. The CDR3 loop spans 14 amino acids. The germline gives CDR1 SGHDT, CDR2 YYEEEE. Germline trimming cut 4 bases from V and 3 bases from J; bases unmatched to any gene: 5. CDR3 bases: TGTGCCAGCAGCGGGGTACAGGGGGACTATGGCTACACCTTC. It specifies CASSGVQGDYGYTF.